The text below deals with one T cell receptor (beta chain). The antigen remains undetermined. Documented treatment: about 20 received Ad26.COV2.S at low or high dose, single or two shots; about 5 received placebo; per-sample allocation not given. Day 63 after the first vaccine or placebo injection was the time point for sampling. This sample was taken from a study of Ad26.COV2.S vaccination and SARS-CoV-2 variants. About the study: Donor got 5x10^10 or 1x10^11 viral particles of Ad26.COV2.S. Study-wide points: It was vaccine recipients, not placebo recipients, who had the higher spike-specific TCR breadth. Non-spike TCR breadth was similar in vaccine and placebo recipients.

Method: immunoSEQ multiplex PCR; TCRdb's copy keeps in-frame clones and lacks some. The data contain hundreds of thousands of clones, around 87% of them singletons. Germline trimming cut 4 bases from V and 2 bases from J; bases unmatched to any gene: 4. The CDR3 is made up of 15 amino acids. The germline V gene encodes CDR1 SEHNR and CDR2 FQNEAQ (reference sequence). This TCR was sampled from a person between 18 and 65 years old who received the Ad26.COV2.S COVID-19 vaccine or a placebo. The sample in question was peripheral blood, obtained in a trial of Ad26.COV2.S vaccine versus placebo. The genes are TRBV7-9 and TRBJ2-1; 8 bases are a match to TRBD2. Here the CDR3 DNA reads TGTGCCAGCAGCTCAAGCGGGGGCACCTACAATGAGCAGTTCTTC. Translation gives CASSSSGGTYNEQFF.